The clone carrying this T cell receptor (beta chain) was counted between two and nine times. Antigen specificity is unknown. The sample is drawn from a study of CD8 T cells in ankylosing spondylitis. Regarding the study as a whole: Characteristic of ankylosing spondylitis blood, it appeared, was a TCR beta motif comprising 7 to 9 highly homologous variants.

Each CDR3 protein gets one entry after TCRdb re-called the 5' RACE reads with MiXCR. This table has approximately 440,000 distinct CDR3 sequences, roughly 18% appearing once. Trimming cost V 2 bases and J 14 bases, with 13 bases left between them. Germline values: CDR1 ENHRY, CDR2 SYGVKD. CDR3 length: 12 residues. The genes are TRBV10-3 and TRBJ2-1; D may be TRBD2 (6 bases). The receptor was isolated from a male donor with ankylosing spondylitis. The sample comprised blood, either unsorted or a sorted T cell fraction (not recorded which). The CDR3 protein is CAISEGVREEFF. For the CDR3, the DNA is TGTGCCATCAGTGAGGGGGTCAGGGAGGAGTTCTTC.